The following is a T cell receptor (beta chain) sequence with its context. Trimming left V 2 bases short and J 1 base short, with 10 bases between. The CDR3 covers 15 residues. Germline lookup yields CDR1 SGHNT and CDR2 YYREEE (reference sequence). Profiled with immunoSEQ multiplex PCR; TCRdb holds only in-frame clones, not every one. Among tens of thousands of clones listed, roughly 96% were seen once. This sample stems from a study of cytomegalovirus exposure and HLA in healthy donors. The receptor comes from a man aged 18-30 years in good health and CMV-seronegative. The sample consisted of PBMCs. This chain links TRBV5-4 with TRBJ2-1, with D maybe TRBD2 (5 bases). Written as DNA, the CDR3 is TGTGCCAGCAGCTTTTCGGGGAATTCCTACAATGAGCAGTTCTTC. This encodes CASSFSGNSYNEQFF.